The 20 T cell receptor beta chains in this list originate from one sample, sequenced in a study of T cell responses to AZD1222 COVID-19 vaccine. Profiling relied on immunoSEQ multiplex PCR, and the TCRdb table lists in-frame clones only, not all of them. The table has around 130,000 clones, approximately 85% seen once. Here the sequenced sample was peripheral blood, taken on day 0 of AZD1222 vaccination. The receptors here all came from an adult in good health.

The V gene is TRBV5-1, the J gene TRBJ1-4; D may be TRBD1 (5 bases). The germline V gene has CDR1 SGHRS and CDR2 YFSETQ. V lost 5 bases and J lost 5, with 13 bases in between. The CDR3 extends over 14 amino acids. This chain's CDR3 is CASRMGDGNEKLFF. Written as DNA, the CDR3 is TGCGCCAGCAGGATGGGGGACGGAAATGAAAAACTGTTTTTT.

The genes are TRBV5-6 and TRBJ1-4, with D tentatively TRBD1 (5 bases). The V gene's germline CDR1 is SGHDT and CDR2 YYEEEE. The CDR3 covers 15 residues. The V gene lost 4 bases and the J gene lost 1 base, with 11 bases spanning the gap. CDR3 coding DNA: TGTGCCAGCAGCCCTGCGGGACGAACTAATGAAAAACTGTTTTTT. This gives the protein CASSPAGRTNEKLFF.

The chain has TRBV19 and TRBJ2-7; 10 nucleotides agree with TRBD1. The ends lost 5 bases at V and 3 bases at J; junction bases unmatched: 4. In germline, CDR1 is LNHDA, CDR2 SQIVND (reference sequence). The CDR3 has 14 amino acids. CDR3 DNA sequence: TGTGCCAGTAGTTGGGGACAGGGGCTCTACGAGCAGTACTTC. Its translation: CASSWGQGLYEQYF.

CDR3 DNA sequence: TGTGCCAGCAGCCTGGGACAGGGCTACAATGAGCAGTTCTTC. Translated: CASSLGQGYNEQFF. The rearrangement links TRBV7-3 to TRBJ2-1; TRBD1 matches at 9 bases. The V segment lost 5 bases and the J segment 3 bases; nucleotides outside the gene matches: 2. The CDR3 length is 14 residues. The V gene's germline CDR1 is SGHTA and CDR2 FQGTGA.

The chain links TRBV6-5 to TRBJ2-1; D remains ambiguous. This CDR3 is 13 amino acids long. With 10 bases removed from V and 7 bases from J, the gap between germline ends came to 17 bases. Germline V gene sequence: CDR1 MNHEY, CDR2 SVGAGI. The CDR3 sequence: CATRLDPTNEQFF. The CDR3 nucleotides read TGTGCCACCAGACTGGACCCTACTAATGAGCAGTTCTTC.

The rearrangement joins TRBV6-5 to TRBJ1-5, with no clear D. Germline V gene lookup returns CDR1 MNHEY and CDR2 SVGAGI. The CDR3 is made up of 14 amino acids. V dropped 0 bases and J dropped 4 bases, with 7 bases sitting between them. The CDR3 reads CASSYSRENQPQHF. The CDR3 nucleotides read TGTGCCAGCAGTTACTCGCGGGAGAATCAGCCCCAGCATTTT.

The V call is TRBV10-3, the J call TRBJ2-7; the D is unclear. Looked up from germline, CDR1 is ENHRY and CDR2 is SYGVKD. The CDR3 spans 15 residues. V lost 4 bases and J 6 bases, leaving 19 bases between the germline ends. This CDR3 reads CAISATVPVRREQYF. CDR3 nucleotides: TGTGCCATCAGTGCCACTGTCCCGGTTCGGCGCGAGCAGTACTTC.

This chain connects TRBV28 to TRBJ1-3; TRBD1 matches at 9 bases. The germline V gene has CDR1 MDHEN and CDR2 SYDVKM. Trimming at V came to 5 bases and at J to 4 bases, leaving 9 bases not matched to a gene. There are 16 residues in the CDR3. For the CDR3, the DNA is TGTGCCAGCAGTGTCGGGACAGGGTCGTACGGAAACACCATATATTTT. Its translation: CASSVGTGSYGNTIYF.

The rearrangement joins TRBV18 to TRBJ1-5; D is perhaps TRBD1 (5 bases). Germline V CDR1 and CDR2: KGHSH, LQKENI. This CDR3 has 13 amino acids. V dropped 3 bases and J dropped 7 bases, with 10 bases sitting between them. Here the CDR3 reads CASSPLGDQPQHF. The CDR3 nucleotides read TGTGCCAGCTCACCCCTGGGGGACCAGCCCCAGCATTTT.

The chain is built from TRBV24-1 and TRBJ1-2; possible D gene TRBD1, 5 bases. Germline CDR1 KGHDR, CDR2 SFDVKD. The germline V and J ends were trimmed by 6 bases and 6 bases, with 10 bases remaining between them. CDR3 size: 12 residues. CDR3 nucleotides: TGTGCCACCAGTACCGGGGCGCATGGCTACACCTTC. Protein sequence: CATSTGAHGYTF.

The rearrangement uses TRBV19 and TRBJ2-7; a weak D match, TRBD2 (7 bases). The V end lost 5 bases, the J end lost 0 bases, and 17 bases lay between the germline ends. Looked up from germline, CDR1 is LNHDA and CDR2 is SQIVND (reference sequence). The CDR3 extends over 16 amino acids. The CDR3 coding sequence is TGTGCCAGTAGTCTAGGGGGGGGGCACAGCTCCTACGAGCAGTACTTC. It translates to CASSLGGGHSSYEQYF. The full variable domain, in which reference TRBV19 and TRBJ2-7 provide the parts outside the CDR3, is DGGITQSPKYLFRKEGQNVTLSCEQNLNHDAMYWYRQDPGQGLRLIYYSQIVNDFQKGDIAEGYSVSREKKESFPLTVTSAQKNPTAFYLCASSLGGGHSSYEQYFGPGTRLTVT.

The rearrangement uses TRBV20-1 and TRBJ2-3; 12 bases match TRBD2. The V gene end was trimmed by 3 bases and the J gene end by 2 bases; junction bases not matched to a gene: 6. This CDR3 has 16 amino acids. Per the germline V gene, CDR1 is DFQATT and CDR2 is SNEGSKA (reference sequence). CDR3 protein: CSASKTSGGITDTQYF. Here the CDR3 DNA reads TGCAGTGCTAGTAAAACTAGCGGGGGGATCACAGATACGCAGTATTTT.

This chain links TRBV10-3 with TRBJ1-5, with D hard to call. The CDR3 sequence is 13 residues long. The V gene lost 3 bases and the J gene lost 6 bases, with 9 bases spanning the gap. Germline-derived CDR1 and CDR2 are ENHRY and SYGVKD. In DNA form, the CDR3 reads TGTGCCATCAGTGATGGGTTGGGTCAGCCCCAGCATTTT. Protein sequence: CAISDGLGQPQHF.

V gene TRBV6-5 combines with J gene TRBJ1-5, with D maybe TRBD1 (5 bases). Germline V gene data show CDR1 as MNHEY and CDR2 as SVGAGI. The V gene lost 2 bases and the J gene lost 3 bases, with 11 bases spanning the gap. The CDR3 has 15 amino acids. CDR3 bases: TGTGCCAGCAGTTACGCGGCAGGGAACAATCAGCCCCAGCATTTT. The encoded protein is CASSYAAGNNQPQHF.

V gene TRBV25-1 combines with J gene TRBJ1-4, with D tentatively TRBD1 (5 bases). Germline lookup yields CDR1 MGHDK and CDR2 SYGVNS. The CDR3 covers 16 residues. With 3 bases removed from V and 0 bases from J, the gap between germline ends came to 11 bases. For the CDR3, the DNA is TGTGCCAGCAGTGAGGGGACGTTTGCAACTAATGAAAAACTGTTTTTT. Its translation: CASSEGTFATNEKLFF. Variable domain in full (rest from reference TRBV25-1 and TRBJ1-4): EADIYQTPRYLVIGTGKKITLECSQTMGHDKMYWYQQDPGMELHLIHYSYGVNSTEKGDLSSESTVSRIRTEHFPLTLESARPSHTSQYLCASSEGTFATNEKLFFGSGTQLSVL.

The V call is TRBV4-1, the J call TRBJ1-6; D possibly corresponds to TRBD1 (5 bases). The germline V gene encodes CDR1 MGHRA and CDR2 YSYEKL. V lost 1 base, J lost 9 bases, and 25 bases lay in between. The CDR3 length is 19 residues. The CDR3 sequence: CASSQGVSSWGRRSSPLHF. For the CDR3, the DNA is TGCGCCAGCAGCCAAGGGGTATCGTCTTGGGGACGGAGGAGTTCACCCCTCCACTTT.

The CDR3 loop is CASNGRQGYEQYF. DNA for the CDR3: TGTGCCAGCAACGGCAGGCAGGGCTACGAGCAGTACTTC. The J gene is TRBJ2-7, the V gene TRBV3-1 (or the pseudogene TRBV3-2); D possibly corresponds to TRBD1 (5 bases). The CDR3 runs to 13 residues. Germline V lookup: CDR1 LGHDT, CDR2 YNNKEL (reference sequence). V dropped 7 bases and J dropped 3 bases, with 13 bases sitting between them.

This chain uses TRBV7-2 with TRBJ2-5; D is possibly TRBD1 or TRBD2 (5 bases each). Germline-derived CDR1 and CDR2 are SGHTA and FQGNSA. The CDR3 spans 13 residues. Trimming stripped 1 base from V and 6 bases from J, with 9 bases between. The CDR3 reads CASSLGGWKTQYF. Here the CDR3 DNA reads TGTGCCAGCAGCTTAGGGGGGTGGAAGACCCAGTACTTC.

CDR3 region: CASSQWRTSYNEQFF. The CDR3 coding sequence is TGCGCCAGCAGCCAGTGGAGGACTTCCTACAATGAGCAGTTCTTC. This chain joins TRBV4-3 and TRBJ2-1, with a tentative D call TRBD2 (5 bases). Germline values: CDR1 LGHNA, CDR2 YSLEER. Trimming pared 3 bases from V and 1 base from J, leaving 10 bases between. CDR3 size: 15 residues.

This rearrangement joins TRBV18 to TRBJ1-5; D unclear. With 3 bases removed from V and 5 bases from J, the gap between germline ends came to 20 bases. Looked up from germline, CDR1 is KGHSH and CDR2 is LQKENI. CDR3 length equals 17 residues. This CDR3 is CASSPDRTHFMDQPQHF. As DNA, the CDR3 is TGTGCCAGCTCACCTGATAGGACCCACTTTATGGATCAGCCCCAGCATTTT.